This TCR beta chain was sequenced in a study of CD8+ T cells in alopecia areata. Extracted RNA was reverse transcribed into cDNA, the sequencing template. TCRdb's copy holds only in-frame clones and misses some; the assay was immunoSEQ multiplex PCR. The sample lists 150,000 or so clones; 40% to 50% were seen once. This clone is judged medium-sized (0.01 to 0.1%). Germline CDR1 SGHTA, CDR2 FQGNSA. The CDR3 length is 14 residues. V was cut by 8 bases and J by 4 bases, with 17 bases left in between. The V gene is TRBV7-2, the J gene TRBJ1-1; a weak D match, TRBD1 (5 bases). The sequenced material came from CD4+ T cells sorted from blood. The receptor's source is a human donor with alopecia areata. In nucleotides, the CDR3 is TGTGCCAGCGGACAAGTGCTTGTAGGCACTGAAGCTTTCTTT. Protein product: CASGQVLVGTEAFF.